The rows below give T cell receptor beta chains drawn from one sample of a study of blood T cell repertoires in COVID-19. Some clones are missing from TCRdb's copy, which holds only in-frame ones; the method was immunoSEQ multiplex PCR. The table records approximately 150,000 clones, 82% of them present only once. The specimen was peripheral blood. The receptors here all came from a human donor with acute or convalescent COVID-19. The donor label of this sample is uncertain. The CDR3 runs from the conserved cysteine through the conserved F or W. Each record gives: clone size, D gene, CDR3 length, J gene, V gene, CDR3 DNA, CDR3 protein. A D gene is named only where the DNA matches it firmly. A clone size is listed for some rows: how often the clone was seen (once, few, many), or a class if it is expanded.

size: NA
D: NA
length: 14
J: TRBJ1-5
V: TRBV27
DNA: TGTGCCAGCAGTTTACGAGGTAGCAATCAGCCCCAGCATTTT
CDR3: CASSLRGSNQPQHF

size: NA
D: NA
length: 15
J: TRBJ1-6
V: TRBV19
DNA: TGTGCCAGTAGGATACTTGACAGAAAAAATTCACCCCTCCACTTT
CDR3: CASRILDRKNSPLHF

size: NA
D: TRBD1
length: 14
J: TRBJ1-2
V: TRBV30
DNA: TGTGCCTGGAGTTGGGGACAGGGGGCCTATGGCTACACCTTC
CDR3: CAWSWGQGAYGYTF

size: NA
D: TRBD2
length: 20
J: TRBJ2-4
V: TRBV5-5
DNA: TGTGCCAGCAGCTCCAAGAGCTCGCGGGGGGCCACGCTAGCCAAAAACATTCAGTACTTC
CDR3: CASSSKSSRGATLAKNIQYF

size: NA
D: TRBD2
length: 15
J: TRBJ2-7
V: TRBV6-2/TRBV6-3
DNA: TGTGCCAGCAGTAATAGGCGGGGGGGAGACTACGAGCAGTACTTC
CDR3: CASSNRRGGDYEQYF

size: NA
D: NA
length: 15
J: TRBJ2-5
V: TRBV19
DNA: TGTGCCAGTAGTATTCAGAGGGCCCCGGCGGAGACCCAGTACTTC
CDR3: CASSIQRAPAETQYF

size: NA
D: NA
length: 15
J: TRBJ2-2
V: TRBV5-1
DNA: TGCGCCAGCAGCCCCCCCAGGGGTGGAACCGGGGAGCTGTTTTTT
CDR3: CASSPPRGGTGELFF

size: once
D: TRBD1
length: 13
J: TRBJ1-2
V: TRBV5-1
DNA: TGCGCCAGCAGCCTACAGGGGGCCGGTGGCTACACCTTC
CDR3: CASSLQGAGGYTF

size: NA
D: NA
length: 13
J: TRBJ1-4
V: TRBV6-5
DNA: TGTGCCAGCAGTTACTCGCGGCAGGGGAGACTGTTTTTT
CDR3: CASSYSRQGRLFF

size: NA
D: NA
length: 11
J: TRBJ2-7
V: TRBV29-1
DNA: TGCAGCGTTGGCACAGCCTACGAGCAGTACTTC
CDR3: CSVGTAYEQYF

size: NA
D: TRBD2
length: 18
J: TRBJ2-7
V: TRBV4-1
DNA: TGCGCCAGCAGCCAAACAAGAGAGCGCGGGGGGAAGTCCTACGAGCAGTACTTC
CDR3: CASSQTRERGGKSYEQYF

size: once
D: NA
length: 18
J: TRBJ1-2
V: TRBV6-1
DNA: TGTGCCAGCAGTGTCCCAGGGGCAGGGACCCCCTCTAACTATGGCTACACCTTC
CDR3: CASSVPGAGTPSNYGYTF

size: NA
D: NA
length: 14
J: TRBJ1-2
V: TRBV19
DNA: TGTGCCAGTAGTATAGAACACGCTAACTATGGCTACACCTTC
CDR3: CASSIEHANYGYTF

size: once
D: NA
length: 13
J: TRBJ1-2
V: TRBV2
DNA: TGTGCCAGCAGTGGCTACCTTGTTTACGGCTACACCTTC
CDR3: CASSGYLVYGYTF

size: once
D: TRBD1
length: 13
J: TRBJ1-2
V: TRBV30
DNA: TGTGCCTGGAGTGTGGGACAGAACTATGGCTACACCTTC
CDR3: CAWSVGQNYGYTF

size: NA
D: NA
length: 14
J: TRBJ1-1
V: TRBV5-4
DNA: TGTGCCAGCAGCTTAAGACAGCTGAACACTGAAGCTTTCTTT
CDR3: CASSLRQLNTEAFF

size: NA
D: NA
length: 13
J: TRBJ1-2
V: TRBV5-6
DNA: TGTGCCAGCCGGGGGGTCGAAGGCTATGGCTACACCTTC
CDR3: CASRGVEGYGYTF

size: NA
D: NA
length: 15
J: TRBJ2-6
V: TRBV15
DNA: TGTGCCACCAGCAGAGGAGGGCAAGGGGCCAACGTCCTGACTTTC
CDR3: CATSRGGQGANVLTF

size: NA
D: NA
length: 15
J: TRBJ2-7
V: TRBV3-1/TRBV3-2
DNA: TGTGCCAGCAGCCAAGTGGCGGGTAGCTCCTACGAGCAGTACTTC
CDR3: CASSQVAGSSYEQYF

size: few
D: NA
length: 14
J: TRBJ2-5
V: TRBV6-1
DNA: TGTGCCAGCAGTGAAGTCGGCAGGCAAGAGACCCAGTACTTC
CDR3: CASSEVGRQETQYF

size: NA
D: NA
length: 15
J: TRBJ1-6
V: TRBV19
DNA: TGTGCCAGTAAAATCCTCACAGTAGGTGATTCACCCCTCCACTTT
CDR3: CASKILTVGDSPLHF

size: NA
D: TRBD1
length: 15
J: TRBJ1-4
V: TRBV27
DNA: TGTGCCAGCAGTAAAGGAGACAGGGGTAATGAAAAACTGTTTTTT
CDR3: CASSKGDRGNEKLFF

size: once
D: TRBD1
length: 15
J: TRBJ2-2
V: TRBV2
DNA: TGTGCCAGCAGGCCGACAGGGGGGAGCACCGGGGAGCTGTTTTTT
CDR3: CASRPTGGSTGELFF

size: NA
D: NA
length: 13
J: TRBJ1-2
V: TRBV5-1
DNA: TGCGCCAGCAGCCAGGACGGGATGGGTGGCTACACCTTC
CDR3: CASSQDGMGGYTF

size: once
D: TRBD1
length: 18
J: TRBJ1-6
V: TRBV6-6
DNA: TGTGCCAGCAGTCTCCGACAGGGGGCGAGCTCCTATAATTCACCCCTCCACTTT
CDR3: CASSLRQGASSYNSPLHF

size: NA
D: NA
length: 14
J: TRBJ1-1
V: TRBV19
DNA: TGTGCCAGTAGTATCTCAGGGCAGAATGCTGAAGCTTTCTTT
CDR3: CASSISGQNAEAFF

size: NA
D: TRBD1
length: 14
J: TRBJ2-2
V: TRBV9
DNA: TGTGCCAGCAGCTTTGACAGGGGCACCGGGGAGCTGTTTTTT
CDR3: CASSFDRGTGELFF

size: NA
D: TRBD2
length: 14
J: TRBJ2-2
V: TRBV30
DNA: TGTGCCTGGAGGGAAGGACTAGCTACCGGGGAGCTGTTTTTT
CDR3: CAWREGLATGELFF

size: NA
D: NA
length: 22
J: TRBJ2-6
V: TRBV21-1
DNA: TGTGCCAGCAGCAAATGCAGTCCGGGGTCGGAGACAGGGCCGCCTGGGGCCAACGTCCTGACTTTC
CDR3: CASSKCSPGSETGPPGANVLTF

size: NA
D: NA
length: 14
J: TRBJ1-1
V: TRBV6-5
DNA: TGTGCCAGCAGGCGGTCCGCGTTGAACACTGAAGCTTTCTTT
CDR3: CASRRSALNTEAFF

size: NA
D: NA
length: 19
J: TRBJ1-5
V: TRBV4-1
DNA: NA
CDR3: CASSQDFGPGGSGNQPQHF

size: NA
D: TRBD1
length: 15
J: TRBJ1-5
V: TRBV12-5
DNA: TGTGCTAGTGGTTTGACAGGGGAGCCCAATCAGCCCCAGCATTTT
CDR3: CASGLTGEPNQPQHF

size: NA
D: NA
length: 16
J: TRBJ2-1
V: TRBV7-9
DNA: TGTGCCAGCAGCTTAGTGGGCATCTGGTCCTACAATGAGCAGTTCTTC
CDR3: CASSLVGIWSYNEQFF

size: once
D: TRBD2
length: 18
J: TRBJ2-1
V: TRBV3-1/TRBV3-2
DNA: TGTGCCAGCAGCCAAGTGCTAGCGGGGGGCCCATCCTACAATGAGCAGTTCTTC
CDR3: CASSQVLAGGPSYNEQFF

size: NA
D: NA
length: 14
J: TRBJ2-1
V: TRBV5-4
DNA: TGTGCCACTAAGAGGGGGGGGGATTACAATGAGCAGTTCTTC
CDR3: CATKRGGDYNEQFF

size: NA
D: TRBD1
length: 15
J: TRBJ1-4
V: TRBV19
DNA: TGTGCCAGTAGTATTCGGACAGGGGGAAATGAAAAACTGTTTTTT
CDR3: CASSIRTGGNEKLFF

size: once
D: NA
length: 15
J: TRBJ2-7
V: TRBV25-1
DNA: TGTGCCAGTCGGACCGGACGGCAGGGTGGTTACGAGCAGTACTTC
CDR3: CASRTGRQGGYEQYF

size: NA
D: TRBD1
length: 15
J: TRBJ2-7
V: TRBV19
DNA: TGTGCCAGTAGTACCCACGGGGACAGCGACTACGAGCAGTACTTC
CDR3: CASSTHGDSDYEQYF

size: NA
D: NA
length: 13
J: TRBJ1-4
V: TRBV10-3
DNA: TGTGCCATCAGTGAGCCCTCGTTGGAAAAACTGTTTTTT
CDR3: CAISEPSLEKLFF

size: once
D: NA
length: 14
J: TRBJ2-5
V: TRBV30
DNA: TGTGCCTGGACGTCGGGGGTCATCCAAGAGACCCAGTACTTC
CDR3: CAWTSGVIQETQYF

size: NA
D: TRBD1
length: 15
J: TRBJ1-2
V: TRBV5-1
DNA: TGCGCCAGCAGCCCCGGGACAGGGGAGCGCTATGGCTACACCTTC
CDR3: CASSPGTGERYGYTF

size: NA
D: NA
length: 14
J: TRBJ2-7
V: TRBV5-1
DNA: TGCGCCAGCAGCTTCGGGGGACCTACCTACGAGCAGTACTTC
CDR3: CASSFGGPTYEQYF

size: medium-sized
D: NA
length: 12
J: TRBJ2-7
V: TRBV30
DNA: TGTGCCTGGAGTGAACAGTCCTACGAGCAGTACTTC
CDR3: CAWSEQSYEQYF

size: NA
D: NA
length: 15
J: TRBJ1-4
V: TRBV20-1
DNA: TGCAGTGCTAGTTTCTCCGGGTCAAAAGGCGGAAAACTGTTTTTT
CDR3: CSASFSGSKGGKLFF

size: NA
D: NA
length: 14
J: TRBJ2-5
V: TRBV7-2
DNA: TGTGCCAGCAGCTTAAGGGGGTACCAAGAGACCCAGTACTTC
CDR3: CASSLRGYQETQYF

size: few
D: NA
length: 14
J: TRBJ1-2
V: TRBV5-4
DNA: TGTGCCAGCAGCTTGGACAGAACTAACTATGGCTACACCTTC
CDR3: CASSLDRTNYGYTF

size: NA
D: TRBD2
length: 12
J: TRBJ2-3
V: TRBV6-5
DNA: TGTGCCAGCAATGGGGCGGCGGGAGAGCAGTATTTT
CDR3: CASNGAAGEQYF

size: NA
D: NA
length: 15
J: TRBJ1-1
V: TRBV11-1
DNA: TGTGCCAGCAGGCGCCCCTTGGGGAGGGAGACTGAAGCTTTCTTT
CDR3: CASRRPLGRETEAFF

size: NA
D: TRBD1
length: 16
J: TRBJ2-3
V: TRBV5-1
DNA: TGCGCCAGCAGCTTTGGGGGACAGGCGATCACAGATACGCAGTATTTT
CDR3: CASSFGGQAITDTQYF

size: NA
D: TRBD2
length: 16
J: TRBJ2-7
V: TRBV7-9
DNA: TGTGCCAGCAGCCAGACCCTAGCGGGGGGTGCTCACGAGCAGTACTTC
CDR3: CASSQTLAGGAHEQYF

size: NA
D: NA
length: 15
J: TRBJ1-3
V: TRBV5-6
DNA: TGTGCCAGCAGCTTGTGGGGGCTCCCTGGAAACACCATATATTTT
CDR3: CASSLWGLPGNTIYF

size: NA
D: TRBD1
length: 19
J: TRBJ2-2
V: TRBV5-6
DNA: TGTGCCAGCAGCTTGTATTCGCGGTGGACAGGGACGAACACCGGGGAGCTGTTTTTT
CDR3: CASSLYSRWTGTNTGELFF

size: NA
D: TRBD1
length: 16
J: TRBJ2-2
V: TRBV7-9
DNA: TGTGCCAGCAGCTTACCGGGACAGGGGAACACCGGGGAGCTGTTTTTT
CDR3: CASSLPGQGNTGELFF

size: once
D: TRBD1
length: 14
J: TRBJ1-2
V: TRBV7-8
DNA: TGTGCCAGCAGGCGGACAGGGAGAGATGATGGCTACACCTTC
CDR3: CASRRTGRDDGYTF

size: NA
D: NA
length: 14
J: TRBJ2-7
V: TRBV4-1
DNA: TGCGCCAGCAGCCAAGGGACAGCTGCCTACGAGCAGTACTTC
CDR3: CASSQGTAAYEQYF